The 8 T cell receptor beta chains presented below share a single source sample, sequenced in a study of cytomegalovirus exposure and HLA in healthy donors. TCRdb's table, derived via immunoSEQ multiplex PCR, lists solely in-frame clones and lacks some. The sample has over 200,000 clones; around nine tenths are singletons. Sequencing input: PBMCs. These receptor sequences come from a woman under 30 in good health and CMV-seronegative.

The CDR3 is CASSQAGVPYNEQFF. DNA of the CDR3: TGCGCCAGCAGCCAAGCGGGAGTGCCCTACAATGAGCAGTTCTTC. This chain links TRBV4-1 with TRBJ2-1; TRBD2 is a possible D gene (6 bases). Per the germline V gene, CDR1 is MGHRA and CDR2 is YSYEKL. The CDR3 is made up of 15 amino acids. V lost 1 base and J 2 bases, leaving 9 bases between the germline ends.

The table lists this clone with a few counts. The genes are TRBV30 and TRBJ2-5, with 7 bases that match TRBD2. Germline CDR1 is GTSNPN and CDR2 is SVGIG (reference sequence). CDR3 length equals 14 residues. V lost 0 bases and J lost 5; bases outside the gene matches: 6. The CDR3 spells CAWSVGGSGETQYF. CDR3 in DNA: TGTGCCTGGAGTGTGGGCGGGAGCGGGGAGACCCAGTACTTC. The full variable domain, completed using reference TRBV30 and TRBJ2-5, is SQTIHQWPATLVQPVGSPLSLECTVEGTSNPNLYWYRQAAGRGLQLLFYSVGIGQISSEVPQNLSASRPQDRQFILSSKKLLLSDSGFYLCAWSVGGSGETQYFGPGTRLLVL.

The chain combines TRBV2 with TRBJ1-5; D is ambiguous. V shed 4 bases and J shed 6 bases, with 10 bases lying between them. Per the germline V gene, CDR1 is SNHLY and CDR2 is FYNNEI. This CDR3 has 13 residues. CDR3 in amino acids: CASSAREGQPQHF. The CDR3 nucleotides are TGTGCCAGCAGTGCTAGAGAGGGTCAGCCCCAGCATTTT.

The rearrangement uses TRBV5-4 and TRBJ2-1; D gene ambiguous. V was cut by 2 bases and J by 1 base, with 10 bases left in between. The germline gives CDR1 SGHNT, CDR2 YYREEE (reference sequence). The CDR3 runs to 15 residues. CDR3 DNA sequence: TGTGCCAGCAGCTTTAGTCAATCATCCTACAATGAGCAGTTCTTC. Its translation: CASSFSQSSYNEQFF.

V and J are TRBV11-3 and TRBJ2-2; TRBD1 agrees at 8 bases. The CDR3 has 14 residues. The ends lost 6 bases at V and 3 bases at J; junction bases unmatched: 3. Germline CDR1 reads SGHNT; CDR2 reads YENEEA. In DNA, the CDR3 is TGTGCCAGCAGGGCAGGGGGCGACACCGGGGAGCTGTTTTTT. As protein: CASRAGGDTGELFF.

The gene calls are TRBV19 and TRBJ2-7, with 8 nucleotides matching TRBD1. The CDR3 consists of 12 residues. J lost 6 bases, V lost 5 bases, and 3 bases had no gene match. CDR1 is LNHDA, CDR2 SQIVND, per germline (reference sequence). The CDR3 reads CASSLQGGEQYF. In DNA, the CDR3 is TGTGCCAGTAGTTTACAGGGGGGCGAGCAGTACTTC.

The rearrangement links TRBV5-1 to TRBJ2-3; D might be TRBD2 (6 bases). Trimming left V 4 bases short and J 8 bases short, with 14 bases between. Germline-derived CDR1 and CDR2 are SGHRS and YFSETQ. The CDR3 loop spans 13 amino acids. CDR3 in DNA: TGCGCCAGCAGCCTGGAGCAGGAGGGTACGCAGTATTTT. It codes for CASSLEQEGTQYF. Filled out from reference TRBV5-1 and TRBJ2-3, the complete variable domain reads KAGVTQTPRYLIKTRGQQVTLSCSPISGHRSVSWYQQTPGQGLQFLFEYFSETQRNKGNFPGRFSGRQFSNSRSEMNVSTLELGDSALYLCASSLEQEGTQYFGPGTRLTVL.

V gene TRBV7-2 combines with J gene TRBJ2-3, with 10 bases identical to TRBD1. The V gene's germline CDR1 is SGHTA and CDR2 FQGNSA. Losses at the gene ends were 7 bases for V and 5 bases for J; bases not matched to a gene: 6. The CDR3 contains 14 residues. The CDR3 nucleotides are TGTGCCAGCATCGACAGGGGGCGGGGAGATACGCAGTATTTT. This encodes CASIDRGRGDTQYF.